This T cell receptor (beta chain) emerged from a study of OX40 agonist ivuxolimab in advanced cancers. Study context: In this trial design, patients received ivuxolimab intravenously at 0.01 to 10 mg/kg every 2 weeks.

Method: immunoSEQ multiplex PCR; TCRdb's copy keeps in-frame clones and lacks some. Here the sample spans about 66,000 clones, 87% being singletons. Unmatched junction bases numbered 1, after V lost 3 bases and J lost 4 bases. The length of the CDR3 is 14 residues. Germline V gives CDR1 SEHNR, CDR2 FQNEAQ (reference sequence). Overall study results and limits: Partial responders at 0.1-3.0 mg/kg had among the lowest clonal expansion. In CD8+ T cells, expanded clones were on average more numerous than in CD4+.

Concerning this clone: Its antigen remains unknown.

The starting material was CD4+ or CD8+ T cells sorted from blood, obtained in a trial of the OX40 agonist ivuxolimab. The TCR originated in an adult with an advanced solid tumor such as melanoma, head and neck, liver or kidney cancer. This chain uses TRBV7-9 with TRBJ2-2; 8 bases are shared with TRBD1. CDR3 sequence (DNA): TGTGCCAGCAGCTTTACAGGGGGCACCGGGGAGCTGTTTTTT. Its protein product is CASSFTGGTGELFF.